What follows is one T cell receptor beta chain and its context. Its antigen is still unknown. Base qualities are not provided; no much larger clone lies one nucleotide away. Without any cell sorting, total RNA and DNA were extracted together from around 20-30 mg of bulk tissue using the AllPrep DNA/RNA mini kit. Between November 2015 and March 2016, roughly five patients in China with histopathologically diagnosed primary liver carcinoma had surgical resection. Chronic HBV infection was present in the patients, and the patients were treatment-naive at sampling. Each tumor was sampled at five spatially separated regions: the tumor centre plus the superior, inferior, left-lateral and right-lateral poles. Histological examination found more than 80% viable tumor cells in every tumor sample. Fresh tumor and adjacent tissue pieces were bisected; one half was stored in RNAlater at -80°C, the other sent for histology.

The source of the sample is a study of tumor-infiltrating lymphocytes in primary liver carcinoma (dated 2017 in TCRdb). General notes on the study: Hepatocellular carcinoma (four) or combined HCC and intrahepatic cholangiocarcinoma (one) was present in the five patients, who were three men and two women aged 30 to 69 years. Tumors of the five patients were stage T1-T3 N0M0 with maximum diameters of about 4.2 to 10 cm. Each sample produced about 3.5 to 8 million productive TCRbeta reads, and read depth showed no significant difference between tissue types. Across five regions of each liver tumor, along with adjacent normal tissue and blood, the study brought together TCRbeta repertoire sequencing, expression microarrays and whole-exome sequencing. A total of approximately 35 specimens from 5 patients, comprising approximately 25 tumor regions, 5 adjacent noncancerous liver tissues and 5 peripheral blood samples, were covered by TCRbeta repertoire sequencing. The 20 to 30 tumor region samples were profiled with Agilent mRNA microarrays so that TCRbeta repertoire diversity could be related to the local molecular phenotype. Reproducibility between technical replicate repertoires was high, with correlation coefficients above 0.95 and mean shared-clone rates approximately 0.91. The paper's findings and limits, for the study overall: Repertoire overlap was higher between tumor regions (mean around 36%) than tumor-adjacent (around 17%) or tumor-blood (approximately 15%) pairs, consistent with antigen-driven expansion. A significantly larger repertoire fraction was made up by the top 250 clones in tumors than in blood (p = 0.039). Only the TCR beta chain was sequenced, which likely underestimates true repertoire diversity because unpaired alpha chains were not captured. Just about 7.5-25% of top clones turned up in all five regions of a tumor, which suggests spatial heterogeneity among tumor-infiltrating T cells. Only a few patients were included in the study, and the authors note that the findings should be validated in a larger study. Bulk unsorted samples precluded comparing CD4+ and CD8+ T cell repertoires.

CDR1 and CDR2 are read off the germline V gene as MNHEY and SVGAGI. The germline ends are 12 bases apart after V is trimmed by 5 bases and J by 1 base. From its cysteine to its phenylalanine, the CDR3 spans 16 amino acids. Only the CDR3 DNA stays, 48 bases, in frame from base 1. Starting from approximately 500 ng total RNA, TCRbeta-specific cDNA was produced by reverse transcription with a constant-region primer and ProtoScript II reverse transcriptase. Three nested multiplex PCR rounds, following a slightly modified ARM-PCR procedure, were used to build the TCRbeta libraries. The first two PCR rounds used multiplex TRBV1-TRBV30 forward primers with a Cbeta reverse primer, each for approximately 11 cycles. A final 25-cycle PCR with Deep VentR polymerase added sample barcodes and Illumina adapters. Amplicons of 200-500 bp were gel-purified with a QIAquick gel extraction kit before sequencing. An Illumina HiSeq 2500 was used to sequence the TCRbeta amplicons with 250-bp paired-end reads. Under the source paper's analysis protocol: Reads were quality-trimmed with Trimmomatic v0.33, and paired reads were merged with FLASH v1.2.11 to recover full CDR3 sequences. V, D and J germline segments were assigned to the rearranged TCRbeta sequences by MiGEC v1.2.1b. VDJtools v1.0.0 computed clonotype statistics and Shannon-Wiener diversity indices. Except for diversity analysis, only each sample's 250 most abundant clonotypes were used in subsequent analyses to reduce sampling bias. TCRdb cleaned the public reads at Q25 with fastp, built clones with MiXCR and kept in-frame beta chains. Every CDR3 protein is listed once, alongside the most common genes and DNA of its rows. For this entry, the V and J calls and clone size follow TCRdb and not the study's own pipeline. The sample records some 190,000 distinct CDR3 sequences, around 85% of which are singletons. The biggest ten clones account for 18% of the sample.

This receptor was obtained from a man aged 35-49 years with primary liver carcinoma and hepatitis B virus infection. The chain links TRBV6-5 with TRBJ2-6; the D segment cannot be called with confidence. What was sequenced was tumor tissue from primary liver carcinoma. The nucleotides are TGTGCCAGCAGTCGCCTGGAGAAATCTGGGGCCAACGTCCTGACTTTC. The translation is CASSRLEKSGANVLTF.